The clone carrying this T cell receptor (beta chain) occurred a few times. No antigen is known for it. The data stem from a study of response to subunit inactivated influenza vaccine. General study points: Authors suggested few new T cells are recruited by each seasonal influenza vaccination.

In TCRdb, the RT-PCR reads were re-called with MiXCR into one record per CDR3 protein. The sample has 500,000 to 600,000 distinct CDR3 sequences, 14% seen once. Germline lookup yields CDR1 SGHDT and CDR2 YYEEEE. The CDR3 totals 15 residues. V lost 4 bases, J lost 5 bases, and 8 bases stayed unmatched. The V and J genes are TRBV5-6 and TRBJ1-5; 8 positions agree with TRBD1. The sample consisted of PBMCs from blood, taken roughly 12 days after vaccination. The source of this sequence is a man in his fifties who received an inactivated influenza vaccine. The CDR3 DNA reads TGTGCCAGCAGCGTTTACAGGGGGTTAGATCAGCCCCAGCATTTT. The encoded protein is CASSVYRGLDQPQHF.